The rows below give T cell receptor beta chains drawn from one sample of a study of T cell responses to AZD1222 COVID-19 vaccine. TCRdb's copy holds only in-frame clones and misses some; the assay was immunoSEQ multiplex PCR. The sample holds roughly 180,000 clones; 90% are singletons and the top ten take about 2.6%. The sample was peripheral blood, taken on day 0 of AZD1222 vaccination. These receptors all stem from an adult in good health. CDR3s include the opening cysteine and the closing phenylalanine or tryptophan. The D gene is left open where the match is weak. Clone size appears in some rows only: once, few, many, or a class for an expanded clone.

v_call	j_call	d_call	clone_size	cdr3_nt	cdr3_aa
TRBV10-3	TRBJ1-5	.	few	TGTGCCAACTATGGGGGGGGTAGCAATCAGCCCCAGCATTTT	CANYGGGSNQPQHF
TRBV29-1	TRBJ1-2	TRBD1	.	TGCAGCGTTTCCGGGACAGGGGACGGCTACACCTTC	CSVSGTGDGYTF
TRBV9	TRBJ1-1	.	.	TGTGCCAGCAGCAAATGGGACGGCATGAACACTGAAGCTTTCTTT	CASSKWDGMNTEAFF
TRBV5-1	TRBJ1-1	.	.	TGCGCCAGCAATGAACGGCAGGGAGCGAGTTGGGGACGAAGAGGGACTGAAGCTTTCTTT	CASNERQGASWGRRGTEAFF
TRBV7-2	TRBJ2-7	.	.	TGTGCCAGCAGCTTACTGGGGACCTACGAGCAGTACTTC	CASSLLGTYEQYF
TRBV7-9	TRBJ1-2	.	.	TGTGCCAGCAGCTTAAGTGAGGGGCCCTATGGCTACACCTTC	CASSLSEGPYGYTF
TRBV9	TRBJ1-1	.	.	TGTGCCAGCAGCGTAGGGGGCTCTACTGAAGCTTTCTTT	CASSVGGSTEAFF
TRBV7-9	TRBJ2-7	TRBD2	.	TGTGCCAGCAGCTCGGGAGGGTCCTACGAGCAGTACTTC	CASSSGGSYEQYF
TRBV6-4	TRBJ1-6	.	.	TGTGCCAGCAGGCGGGACGGCCTCGGAAATTCACCCCTCCACTTT	CASRRDGLGNSPLHF
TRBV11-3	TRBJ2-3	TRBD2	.	TGTGCCAGCAGCTTAGGGGCAGCGGGGGACGGCACAGATACGCAGTATTTT	CASSLGAAGDGTDTQYF
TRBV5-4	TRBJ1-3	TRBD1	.	TGTGCCAGCAGCTTGGAAAGGGGGCGTCGCGGAAACACCATATATTTT	CASSLERGRRGNTIYF
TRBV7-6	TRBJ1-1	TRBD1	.	TGTGCCAGCAGCCGAGGGCTGGGACAGGCGCACACTGAAGCTTTCTTT	CASSRGLGQAHTEAFF
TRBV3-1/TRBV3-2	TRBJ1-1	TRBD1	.	TGTGCCAGCAGAGAAACCCCGGACAGGGGGGTGGACACTGAAGCTTTCTTT	CASRETPDRGVDTEAFF
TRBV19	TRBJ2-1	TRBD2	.	TGTGCCAGTAGTATATTGGGAGCGGGGTCCTCCTACAATGAGCAGTTCTTC	CASSILGAGSSYNEQFF
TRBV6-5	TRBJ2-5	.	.	TGTGCCAGCAGTCAACGGGAGACCCAGTACTTC	CASSQRETQYF
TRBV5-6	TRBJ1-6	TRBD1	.	TGTGCCAGCAGCTTGGGACAGGGGGCCTATAATTCACCCCTCCACTTT	CASSLGQGAYNSPLHF
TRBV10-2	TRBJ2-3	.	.	TGCGCCAGCAGTGAGCCCTACAGGGTTACGCAGTATTTT	CASSEPYRVTQYF
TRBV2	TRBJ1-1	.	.	TGTGCCAGCAGGACTTTCATGAGCACTGAAGCTTTCTTT	CASRTFMSTEAFF
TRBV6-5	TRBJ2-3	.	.	TGTGCCATACGTCGGACAGGCACAGATACGCAGTATTTT	CAIRRTGTDTQYF
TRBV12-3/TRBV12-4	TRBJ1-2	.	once	TGTGCCAGCAGTTTCAGCGGTAACTATGGCTACACCTTC	CASSFSGNYGYTF
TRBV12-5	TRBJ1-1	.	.	TGTGCTAGTGGTTTGGCCCGCACCGGGGCGAACACTGAAGCTTTCTTT	CASGLARTGANTEAFF
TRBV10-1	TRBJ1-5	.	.	TGCGCCAGCAGATTAAGTACACCCAATCAGCCCCAGCATTTT	CASRLSTPNQPQHF